What follows are 32 T cell receptor beta chains derived from one specimen sequenced in a study of beta chain features in type 1 diabetes. Isolated RNA was reverse transcribed in full, so expressed TCRB transcripts were sequenced. Sequenced by immunoSEQ multiplex PCR; TCRdb stores in-frame clones only, minus some. The table shows about 240,000 clones, with 25% to 30% occurring only once. The sample was central memory CD4+ T cells from blood. Receptors originate from a man aged 30-40 years in good health.

This clone was picked up many times. The V call is TRBV10-3, the J call TRBJ2-4, with D maybe TRBD2 (6 bases). Germline V gene data show CDR1 as ENHRY and CDR2 as SYGVKD. Between the trimmed V and J ends, which lost 0 bases and 15 bases, there was a span of 12 bases. There are 12 residues in the CDR3. CDR3 nucleotide sequence: TGTGCCATCAGTGAGTCGCCGGGACTGCGGTACTTC. Translation gives CAISESPGLRYF.

The rearrangement joins TRBV6-5 to TRBJ2-5; 12 bases map to TRBD1. The CDR3 covers 16 residues. The J segment lost 5 bases and the V segment lost 2 bases, leaving 6 bases of the junction unmatched. The V gene's germline CDR1 is MNHEY and CDR2 SVGAGI. The CDR3 nucleotides read TGTGCCAGCAGTTACGGGGACAGGGGGCAATTCGAGACCCAGTACTTC. This sequence encodes CASSYGDRGQFETQYF.

The sample holds many counts of this clone. The chain couples TRBV19 to TRBJ1-1, with D maybe TRBD1 (5 bases). The CDR3 has 14 residues. Germline assignment: CDR1 LNHDA and CDR2 SQIVND (reference sequence). Trimming stripped 9 bases from V and 5 bases from J, with 19 bases between. The CDR3 spells CASSFRDQRTEAFF. Written as DNA, the CDR3 is TGTGCCAGCTCGTTCCGGGACCAGAGGACTGAAGCTTTCTTT.

A few counts support this clone. This sequence joins TRBV7-2 and TRBJ1-5; TRBD1 is a possible D gene (6 bases). Trimming took 5 bases from V and 2 from J, leaving 10 bases between them. Germline CDR1 is SGHTA and CDR2 is FQGNSA. CDR3 length equals 14 residues. CDR3: CASSVRGGNQPQHF. Written as DNA, the CDR3 is TGTGCCAGCAGCGTCAGGGGAGGCAATCAGCCCCAGCATTTT. Together with reference TRBV7-2 and TRBJ1-5, the CDR3 gives the full variable domain: GAGVSQSPSNKVTEKGKDVELRCDPISGHTALYWYRQSLGQGLEFLIYFQGNSAPDKSGLPSDRFSAERTGGSVSTLTIQRTQQEDSAVYLCASSVRGGNQPQHFGDGTRLSIL.

This clone occurred a few times. Other DNA sequences from this sample encode an identical CDR3 as well. This chain joins TRBV7-9 and TRBJ1-1; D not certain. Germline-derived CDR1 and CDR2 are SEHNR and FQNEAQ (reference sequence). The CDR3 has 13 residues. V lost 5 bases and J 0 bases, leaving 7 bases between the germline ends. CDR3 bases: TGTGCCAGCAGCCCTCAGTTGAACACTGAAGCTTTCTTT. Encoded protein: CASSPQLNTEAFF.

This clone occurred a few times. The chain links TRBV5-1 to TRBJ2-3; 11 bases are shared with TRBD1. Germline V gene lookup returns CDR1 SGHRS and CDR2 YFSETQ. The CDR3 spans 15 residues. Trimming took 4 bases from V and 3 from J; bases not matched to a gene: 4. The CDR3 nucleotides are TGCGCCAGCAGCCCAGGACAGGGGGCGACAGATACGCAGTATTTT. Encoded protein: CASSPGQGATDTQYF. Full variable domain (remainder filled in from reference TRBV5-1 and TRBJ2-3): KAGVTQTPRYLIKTRGQQVTLSCSPISGHRSVSWYQQTPGQGLQFLFEYFSETQRNKGNFPGRFSGRQFSNSRSEMNVSTLELGDSALYLCASSPGQGATDTQYFGPGTRLTVL.

The chain couples TRBV6-5 to TRBJ1-5; D is uncertain. V dropped 4 bases and J dropped 4 bases, with 11 bases sitting between them. The CDR3 contains 14 residues. In germline, CDR1 is MNHEY, CDR2 SVGAGI. CDR3 residues: CASSLKDGNQPQHF. The CDR3 nucleotides are TGTGCCAGCAGTTTAAAAGATGGAAATCAGCCCCAGCATTTT.

This clone was seen a few times. The chain employs TRBV28 and TRBJ2-5; maybe TRBD2 (5 bases). Germline V lookup: CDR1 MDHEN, CDR2 SYDVKM. This CDR3 comprises 13 residues. Trimming took off 1 base at V and 2 bases at J, with 5 bases between the two ends. CDR3 sequence (DNA): TGTGCCAGCAGTTTATCGGGGCAAGAGACCCAGTACTTC. It specifies CASSLSGQETQYF.

This clone was seen a handful of times. The J gene is TRBJ2-3, the V gene TRBV11-2; 10 bases match TRBD2. The CDR3 extends over 15 amino acids. The junction had 2 bases not matched to a gene; V was cut back by 2 bases and J by 3 bases. Germline CDR1 reads SGHAT; CDR2 reads FQNNGV. In nucleotides, the CDR3 is TGTGCCAGCAGCTTAAGCGGGGGGGCAACAGATACGCAGTATTTT. Protein product: CASSLSGGATDTQYF.

This clone appeared many times. This rearrangement joins TRBV4-3 to TRBJ2-7; D not resolved. The CDR3 consists of 14 residues. V lost 0 bases and J lost 6, with 12 bases in between. Germline V gene lookup returns CDR1 LGHNA and CDR2 YSLEER. The CDR3 coding sequence is TGCGCCAGCAGCCAAGATTCGGCTTCACTCGAGCAGTACTTC. This codes for CASSQDSASLEQYF.

This clone has just a few counts. The chain employs TRBV18 and TRBJ2-3; 7 bases map to TRBD2. The V and J ends lost 3 bases and 2 bases, in that order; junction bases with no gene match: 11. The CDR3 has 17 amino acids. Germline CDR1 reads KGHSH; CDR2 reads LQKENI. The CDR3 nucleotides are TGTGCCAGCTCACCGCGACTAGCAGTTGGGACCACAGATACGCAGTATTTT. Its protein product is CASSPRLAVGTTDTQYF.

The V gene is TRBV5-1, the J gene TRBJ2-1; 8 nucleotides agree with TRBD1. V lost 0 bases and J lost 4; bases outside the gene matches: 3. CDR1 SGHRS and CDR2 YFSETQ come from the germline V gene. The CDR3 runs 15 residues. Here the CDR3 reads CASSLGQGIYNEQFF. The CDR3 coding sequence is TGCGCCAGCAGCTTGGGACAGGGGATATACAATGAGCAGTTCTTC.

The V and J genes are TRBV5-6 and TRBJ2-7; D may be TRBD1 or TRBD2 (5 bases each). The CDR3 totals 14 residues. Trimming cost V 4 bases and J 3 bases, with 14 bases left between them. Germline CDR1 is SGHDT and CDR2 is YYEEEE. DNA of the CDR3: TGTGCCAGCAGCATAACCGGGACCCTCTACGAGCAGTACTTC. It encodes CASSITGTLYEQYF.

The chain links TRBV9 to TRBJ2-6; maybe TRBD1 (5 bases). V dropped 0 bases and J dropped 1 base, with 11 bases sitting between them. Germline assignment: CDR1 SGDLS and CDR2 YYNGEE. There are 17 residues in the CDR3. The CDR3: CASSVATGRSGANVLTF. For the CDR3, the DNA is TGTGCCAGCAGCGTAGCAACAGGCCGGTCTGGGGCCAACGTCCTGACTTTC.

This clone was found many times. The chain couples TRBV30 to TRBJ2-5; D is possibly TRBD1 or TRBD2 (6 bases each). Germline loops: CDR1 GTSNPN, CDR2 SVGIG (reference sequence). The ends were cut back, 5 bases at V and 4 bases at J, with 14 bases in the middle. CDR3 length: 13 amino acids. CDR3 in amino acids: CAWGRTAGETQYF. CDR3 nucleotide sequence: TGTGCCTGGGGGAGGACAGCGGGAGAGACCCAGTACTTC.

This clone was recorded at least ten times. The rearrangement uses TRBV5-4 and TRBJ2-5, with D uncertain. The germline gives CDR1 SGHNT, CDR2 YYREEE (reference sequence). Deletions cut 0 bases from V and 5 bases from J, with 5 bases between. The CDR3 contains 12 residues. The CDR3 is CASSLEGETQYF. CDR3 coding DNA: TGTGCCAGCAGCTTGGAAGGGGAGACCCAGTACTTC.

The J gene is TRBJ2-3, the V gene TRBV30; TRBD1 aligns across 8 bases. CDR1 is GTSNPN and CDR2 is SVGIG in the germline V gene (reference sequence). V lost 2 bases and J lost 1; bases outside the gene matches: 5. The length of the CDR3 is 15 residues. Here the CDR3 reads CAWSRNRGGTDTQYF. CDR3 nucleotide sequence: TGTGCCTGGAGTCGTAACAGGGGGGGCACAGATACGCAGTATTTT.

The table lists this clone with a few counts. The rearrangement links TRBV30 to TRBJ1-2; no reliable D call. CDR3 length: 13 residues. Trimming removed 1 base from V and 4 bases from J, with 10 bases in between. The germline CDR1 and CDR2 sequences are GTSNPN and SVGIG (reference sequence). CDR3 coding DNA: TGTGCCTGGAGTGCGGGAGGGCGCTATGGCTACACCTTC. Its translation is CAWSAGGRYGYTF. The full variable domain, in which reference TRBV30 and TRBJ1-2 provide the parts outside the CDR3, is SQTIHQWPATLVQPVGSPLSLECTVEGTSNPNLYWYRQAAGRGLQLLFYSVGIGQISSEVPQNLSASRPQDRQFILSSKKLLLSDSGFYLCAWSAGGRYGYTFGSGTRLTVV.

The chain employs TRBV4-1 and TRBJ2-1; D remains unclear. V gave up 1 base and J gave up 4 bases, with 11 bases separating them. The CDR3 is 15 amino acids. The germline CDR1 and CDR2 sequences are MGHRA and YSYEKL. This chain's CDR3 is CASSQGFSGYNEQFF. CDR3 nucleotides: TGCGCCAGCAGCCAAGGATTTTCCGGTTACAATGAGCAGTTCTTC.

This clone showed up just a few times. CDR3 sequence (DNA): TGTGCCAGCAGCTTAGCTGACGGCAATGAGCAGTTCTTC. It is translated as CASSLADGNEQFF. V is TRBV7-9 and J is TRBJ2-1; D call uncertain. The CDR3 is made up of 13 amino acids. Per the germline V gene, CDR1 is SEHNR and CDR2 is FQNEAQ (reference sequence). Between the trimmed V and J ends, which lost 0 bases and 6 bases, there was a span of 6 bases.

The rearrangement joins TRBV11-2 to TRBJ2-3, with 11 bases identical to TRBD2. CDR1 and CDR2 (germline): SGHAT, FQNNGV. The CDR3 sequence is 16 residues long. The V gene end was trimmed by 5 bases and the J gene end by 2 bases; junction bases not matched to a gene: 6. For the CDR3, the DNA is TGTGCCAGCAGCCTTATGACTAGCGGGAACACAGATACGCAGTATTTT. Protein: CASSLMTSGNTDTQYF.

V gene TRBV30 combines with J gene TRBJ2-5; TRBD2 matches at 14 bases. The trim removed 3 bases at V and 2 bases at J, leaving 5 bases unmatched. The germline CDR1 and CDR2 sequences are GTSNPN and SVGIG (reference sequence). The CDR3 is made up of 16 amino acids. The CDR3 loop is CAWSLGTSGGQETQYF. The CDR3 DNA is TGTGCCTGGAGCCTCGGGACTAGCGGGGGACAAGAGACCCAGTACTTC.

This clone was seen repeatedly, ten times or more. The chain recombines TRBV6-1 with TRBJ2-5; 12 nucleotides match TRBD2. The CDR3 covers 15 residues. Germline lookup yields CDR1 MNHNS and CDR2 SASEGT. The V segment lost 2 bases and the J segment 2 bases; nucleotides outside the gene matches: 0. The CDR3 DNA is TGTGCCAGCAGTGAACTAGCGGGGGGGCAAGAGACCCAGTACTTC. This codes for CASSELAGGQETQYF.

DNA of the CDR3: TGTGCCAGCAGCTCGGACAGGATGAACACTGAAGCTTTCTTT. Its translation is CASSSDRMNTEAFF. The V gene is TRBV7-8, the J gene TRBJ1-1; TRBD1 agrees at 7 bases. This CDR3 contains 14 residues. Unmatched junction bases numbered 2, after V lost 4 bases and J lost 0 bases. Germline lookup yields CDR1 SGHVS and CDR2 FQNEAQ. The complete variable domain, with remaining parts taken from reference TRBV7-8 and TRBJ1-1, reads GAGVSQSPRYKVAKRGQDVALRCDPISGHVSLFWYQQALGQGPEFLTYFQNEAQLDKSGLPSDRFFAERPEGSVSTLKIQRTQQEDSAVYLCASSSDRMNTEAFFGQGTRLTVV.

This clone was picked up a small number of times. The chain links TRBV11-2 to TRBJ1-6; D unresolved. V was trimmed by 6 bases and J by 9 bases, leaving 15 bases between them. Germline V gene lookup returns CDR1 SGHAT and CDR2 FQNNGV. CDR3 length: 14 amino acids. The CDR3 region is CASRNTGVRSPLHF. CDR3 coding DNA: TGTGCCAGCAGAAACACGGGTGTACGTTCACCCCTCCACTTT. The complete variable domain, with remaining parts taken from reference TRBV11-2 and TRBJ1-6, reads EAGVAQSPRYKIIEKRQSVAFWCNPISGHATLYWYQQILGQGPKLLIQFQNNGVVDDSQLPKDRFSAERLKGVDSTLKIQPAKLEDSAVYLCASRNTGVRSPLHFGNGTRLTVT.

The table lists this clone with a few counts. The V call is TRBV28, the J call TRBJ2-7; a weak D match, TRBD2 (6 bases). The CDR3 runs to 14 residues. Per the germline V gene, CDR1 is MDHEN and CDR2 is SYDVKM. Trimming removed 3 bases at V and 5 bases at J, with 14 bases between. CDR3 DNA: TGTGCCAGCAGTTTGGCGGGGCCGGGGAACGAGCAGTACTTC. Translated: CASSLAGPGNEQYF.

The rearrangement uses TRBV30 and TRBJ1-5; a weak D match, TRBD1 (5 bases). Per the germline V gene, CDR1 is GTSNPN and CDR2 is SVGIG (reference sequence). With 1 base removed from V and 3 bases from J, the gap between germline ends came to 7 bases. This CDR3 region has 13 residues. This chain's CDR3 is CAWSEDNNQPQHF. For the CDR3, the DNA is TGTGCCTGGAGTGAGGACAACAATCAGCCCCAGCATTTT.

In its sample, this clone was seen once. The rearrangement uses TRBV5-4 and TRBJ2-3, with D perhaps being TRBD1 or TRBD2 (5 bases each). The CDR3 covers 13 residues. Germline CDR1 and CDR2: SGHNT and YYREEE (reference sequence). V lost 3 bases to trimming and J lost 4 bases, with 9 bases between them. The CDR3 DNA sequence: TGTGCCAGCAGCTCCCGGGACGCAGATACGCAGTATTTT. Translating gives CASSSRDADTQYF. The full variable domain, with the rest looked up from reference TRBV5-4 and TRBJ2-3, is ETGVTQSPTHLIKTRGQQVTLRCSSQSGHNTVSWYQQALGQGPQFIFQYYREEENGRGNFPPRFSGLQFPNYSSELNVNALELDDSALYLCASSSRDADTQYFGPGTRLTVL.

The chain joins TRBV4-1 to TRBJ2-1, with 10 bases lining up with TRBD1. Germline CDR1 MGHRA, CDR2 YSYEKL. The V and J ends lost 4 bases and 9 bases, in that order; junction bases with no gene match: 12. The CDR3 is 16 residues long. The chain's CDR3 is CASSRPPGTGAGEQFF. CDR3 sequence (DNA): TGCGCCAGCAGCCGACCTCCGGGGACAGGGGCAGGTGAGCAGTTCTTC.

Comments on this clone: One end of the junction is discordant with germline, which a read error may explain. J is TRBJ2-5 and V is TRBV5-1; 8 bases line up with TRBD1. Germline V CDR1 and CDR2: SGHRS, YFSETQ. The CDR3 has 15 amino acids. For the CDR3, the DNA is TGCGCCAGCAGCTTACAGGGACAGGATCAAGAGCCCCAGTACTTC. Protein sequence: CASSLQGQDQEPQYF.

This clone has more than one count but fewer than ten. Distinct nucleotide sequences in the sample also encode this CDR3. The chain links TRBV25-1 to TRBJ2-7; TRBD2 matches 7 bases. Germline V gene data show CDR1 as MGHDK and CDR2 as SYGVNS. With V trimmed by 5 bases and J by 0 bases, 16 bases remained unmatched. CDR3 size: 18 residues. CDR3 region: CASSKTGDGWTSSYEQYF. Written as DNA, the CDR3 is TGTGCCAGCAGTAAGACCGGGGACGGCTGGACTAGCTCCTACGAGCAGTACTTC.

As regards this clone: The sample contains more than one DNA sequence encoding this CDR3. This chain connects TRBV6-1 to TRBJ1-2, with a possible D match to TRBD1 (6 bases). The CDR3 contains 11 residues. Trimming shortened V by 8 bases and J by 4 bases, and 8 bases separated the two germline ends. CDR1 is MNHNS and CDR2 is SASEGT in the germline V gene. In nucleotides, the CDR3 is TGTGCCAGCTCGGACAGCTATGGCTACACCTTC. Translation: CASSDSYGYTF.